The rows below give T cell receptor beta chains drawn from one sample of a study of graft-versus-host responses after intestinal transplantation. Generated by immunoSEQ multiplex PCR, the TCRdb table keeps only in-frame clones and is missing some. The table shows 90,000 to 150,000 clones, with 85% to 95% occurring only once. These receptors have no known antigen. The sample in question was unstimulated CD4+ T cells sorted from spleen or lymph node cells, obtained before intestinal transplant. Source of these receptors: a human donor who received an intestinal transplant. Each CDR3 is given with its conserved first and last residue. A D gene is named only where the DNA matches it firmly. The size field is filled for only some rows; it gives once, few, many or a size class.

TRBV10-3	TRBD1	TRBJ1-2	once	CAISAWTGGYGYTF	TGTGCCATCAGTGCCTGGACAGGGGGTTATGGCTACACCTTC
TRBV6-5	TRBD1	TRBJ2-7	NA	CASSRTKDRVHEQYF	TGTGCCAGCAGTCGAACCAAAGACAGGGTACACGAGCAGTACTTC
TRBV30	NA	TRBJ2-4	NA	CALGVTKNIQYF	TGTGCTCTGGGGGTAACCAAAAACATTCAGTACTTC
TRBV6-5	TRBD1	TRBJ1-6	NA	CASSYTGQGANSPLHF	TGTGCCAGCAGTTACACCGGACAGGGGGCGAATTCACCCCTCCACTTT
TRBV2	NA	TRBJ1-4	NA	CASSVAGPRIRNEKLFF	TGTGCCAGCAGTGTCGCCGGGCCACGGATAAGGAACGAAAAACTGTTTTTT
TRBV11-2	TRBD1	TRBJ1-1	NA	CASSLRRDRLSNTEAFF	TGTGCCAGCAGCCTCCGCCGGGACAGATTATCGAACACTGAAGCTTTCTTT
TRBV19	NA	TRBJ1-2	NA	CASSILGSNYGYTF	TGTGCCAGTAGTATATTGGGATCTAACTATGGCTACACCTTC
TRBV10-3	TRBD2	TRBJ2-7	few	CAIRRTSGGSYEQYF	TGTGCCATCAGAAGGACTAGCGGGGGCTCCTACGAGCAGTACTTC
TRBV13	TRBD2	TRBJ2-3	NA	CASGASGSLTDTQYF	TGTGCCAGCGGGGCTAGCGGGAGCCTCACAGATACGCAGTATTTT
TRBV27	TRBD1	TRBJ1-5	NA	CASRRGQGAFQPQHF	TGTGCCAGCAGGCGGGGACAGGGGGCCTTTCAGCCCCAGCATTTT
TRBV30	NA	TRBJ1-5	NA	CASGGAGPYQPQHF	TGTGCCTCCGGGGGAGCAGGGCCATATCAGCCCCAGCATTTT
TRBV18	NA	TRBJ2-7	NA	CASSPGNPYEQYF	TGTGCCAGCTCACCCGGTAACCCCTACGAGCAGTACTTC
TRBV5-4	TRBD1	TRBJ1-4	NA	CASSRGGQTVRAEKLFF	TGTGCCAGCAGCCGAGGGGGCCAGACAGTGCGGGCTGAAAAACTGTTTTTT
TRBV2	NA	TRBJ1-3	NA	CASSETRGGNTIYF	TGTGCCAGCAGTGAAACGAGAGGTGGAAACACCATATATTTT
TRBV28	NA	TRBJ2-2	NA	CASRLGQTGELFF	TGTGCCAGCAGGCTAGGGCAAACCGGGGAGCTGTTTTTT
TRBV29-1	TRBD2	TRBJ2-1	NA	CSVEDPPGGAYNEQFF	TGCAGCGTTGAAGATCCTCCGGGAGGCGCCTACAATGAGCAGTTCTTC
TRBV6-6	NA	TRBJ1-1	NA	CASSYMGEAFF	TGTGCCAGCAGTTATATGGGAGAAGCTTTCTTT
TRBV6-6	NA	TRBJ2-7	NA	CASSYDGPSSYEQYF	TGTGCCAGCAGTTACGACGGACCTTCCTCCTACGAGCAGTACTTC
TRBV2	TRBD1	TRBJ2-3	NA	CASSRSTGGIDTQYF	TGTGCCAGCAGTAGGAGTACAGGGGGCATAGATACGCAGTATTTT
TRBV28	TRBD1	TRBJ2-7	NA	CASSRQGSEQYF	TGTGCCAGCAGTCGACAGGGGAGCGAGCAGTACTTC
TRBV7-9	NA	TRBJ1-2	NA	CASSLEAHVDGYTF	TGTGCCAGCAGCTTAGAAGCTCACGTCGATGGCTACACCTTC
TRBV19	NA	TRBJ2-2	NA	CASSIPLAGSRYTGELFF	TGTGCCAGTAGTATCCCCCTTGCGGGGAGTAGGTACACCGGGGAGCTGTTTTTT
TRBV2	NA	TRBJ2-5	NA	CASSEGQGGETQYF	TGTGCCAGCAGTGAAGGACAGGGAGGCGAGACCCAGTACTTC
TRBV9	NA	TRBJ2-7	NA	CASSSSPYEQYF	TGTGCCAGCAGCTCTAGCCCCTACGAGCAGTACTTC
TRBV29-1	NA	TRBJ2-5	NA	CSVDGTYQETQYF	TGCAGCGTTGACGGCACCTACCAAGAGACCCAGTACTTC
TRBV28	NA	TRBJ1-2	NA	CASSPGPLKGYTF	TGTGCCAGCAGTCCCGGGCCTCTTAAGGGCTACACCTTC
TRBV5-1	TRBD2	TRBJ2-1	once	CASSLVGTSGRDEQFF	TGCGCCAGCAGCTTGGTTGGGACTAGCGGAAGGGATGAGCAGTTCTTC
TRBV28	NA	TRBJ2-1	NA	CASSLRGGAWEQFF	TGTGCCAGCAGTTTAAGAGGGGGGGCATGGGAGCAGTTCTTC
TRBV25-1	NA	TRBJ2-2	NA	CASNGYNTGELFF	TGTGCCAGCAATGGCTATAACACCGGGGAGCTGTTTTTT
TRBV6-5	NA	TRBJ1-2	NA	CASSAAGKIYGYTF	TGTGCCAGCAGTGCGGCAGGGAAAATCTATGGCTACACCTTC
TRBV19	TRBD2	TRBJ2-1	NA	CAASGSTYNEQFF	TGTGCCGCCAGCGGGAGTACATACAATGAGCAGTTCTTC
TRBV9	NA	TRBJ1-2	NA	CASSSLLGRVGHSNYGYTF	TGTGCCAGCAGCTCCCTCCTCGGGAGGGTTGGACACTCTAACTATGGCTACACCTTC
TRBV9	NA	TRBJ2-1	NA	CASSVGIEQFF	TGTGCCAGCAGCGTAGGGATTGAGCAGTTCTTC
TRBV29-1	TRBD1	TRBJ2-1	NA	CSVAGTGYNEQFF	TGCAGCGTGGCCGGGACAGGGTACAATGAGCAGTTCTTC
TRBV11-2	NA	TRBJ1-2	NA	CASSAPGRDYGYTF	TGTGCCAGCAGTGCCCCCGGGAGAGATTATGGCTACACCTTC
TRBV11-3	NA	TRBJ1-1	NA	CASSLTVNTEAFF	TGTGCCAGCAGCTTGACAGTGAACACTGAAGCTTTCTTT
TRBV7-9	NA	TRBJ2-3	NA	CASRTFKGKVADTQYF	TGTGCCAGCAGGACGTTCAAGGGAAAGGTCGCAGATACGCAGTATTTT
TRBV29-1	TRBD2	TRBJ2-7	NA	CSVENLPSGAYEQYF	TGCAGCGTTGAAAATCTCCCTAGCGGGGCCTACGAGCAGTACTTC
TRBV27	NA	TRBJ2-1	NA	CASRARIYNEQFF	TGTGCCAGCCGGGCCCGAATCTACAATGAGCAGTTCTTC
TRBV25-1	NA	TRBJ2-1	NA	CASSEYSWDDNEQFF	TGTGCCAGCAGTGAATACTCCTGGGACGACAATGAGCAGTTCTTC
TRBV7-9	NA	TRBJ2-7	few	CASSLEGGVRQYF	TGTGCCAGCAGCTTAGAAGGGGGAGTGAGGCAGTACTTC
TRBV7-3	TRBD2	TRBJ2-1	once	CASSPELAAYNEQFF	TGTGCCAGCAGCCCCGAGCTAGCGGCCTACAATGAGCAGTTCTTC
TRBV7-2	TRBD2	TRBJ2-7	NA	CASSSWTSGRPKQGEQYF	TGTGCCAGCAGCTCCTGGACTAGCGGGAGGCCGAAACAGGGGGAGCAGTACTTC
TRBV7-9	NA	TRBJ2-7	NA	CASSESGTLRYEQYF	TGTGCCAGCAGCGAGAGTGGGACTTTGCGCTACGAGCAGTACTTC
TRBV12-2	NA	TRBJ2-1	NA	CASRPSPWAPYNEQFF	TGTGCAAGTCGCCCAAGCCCGTGGGCCCCCTACAATGAGCAGTTCTTC
TRBV6-1	NA	TRBJ2-7	few	CASSESTVRSYEQYF	TGTGCCAGCAGTGAATCCACAGTAAGATCCTACGAGCAGTACTTC
TRBV5-1	TRBD2	TRBJ2-3	NA	CASSLASGRLTDTQYF	TGCGCCAGCAGCTTGGCTAGCGGGAGATTGACAGATACGCAGTATTTT
TRBV5-1	TRBD2	TRBJ2-7	NA	CASSLAPSGDGSYEQYF	TGCGCCAGCAGCTTGGCCCCTAGCGGGGACGGCTCCTACGAGCAGTACTTC
TRBV6-1	NA	TRBJ2-4	NA	CASSRQPLAKNIQYF	TGTGCCAGCAGCCGACAGCCCCTAGCCAAAAACATTCAGTACTTC